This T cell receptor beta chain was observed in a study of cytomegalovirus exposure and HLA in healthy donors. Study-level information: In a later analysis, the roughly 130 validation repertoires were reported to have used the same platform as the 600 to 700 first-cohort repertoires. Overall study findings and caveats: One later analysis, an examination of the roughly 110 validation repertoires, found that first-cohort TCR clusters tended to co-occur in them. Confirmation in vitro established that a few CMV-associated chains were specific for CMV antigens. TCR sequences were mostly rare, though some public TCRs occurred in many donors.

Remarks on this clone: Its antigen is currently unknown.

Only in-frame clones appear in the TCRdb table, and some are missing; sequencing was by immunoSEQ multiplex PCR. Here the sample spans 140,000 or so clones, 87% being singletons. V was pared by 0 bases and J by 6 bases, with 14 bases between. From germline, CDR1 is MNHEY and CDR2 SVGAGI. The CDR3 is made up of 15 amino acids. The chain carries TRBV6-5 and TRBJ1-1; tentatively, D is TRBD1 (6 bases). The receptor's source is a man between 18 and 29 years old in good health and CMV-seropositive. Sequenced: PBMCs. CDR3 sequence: CASSYSGQGSPEAFF. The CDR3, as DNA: TGTGCCAGCAGTTACTCGGGGCAGGGGAGCCCTGAAGCTTTCTTT.